A single sample is the source of the 26 T cell receptor beta chains below, sequenced in a study of T cells in Graves' hyperthyroidism and ophthalmopathy. Amplification targeted TCR beta CDR3 regions from RNA transcripts. The TCR CDR3 first-round RT-PCR relied on the HTBI primer set. TCRdb reprocessed the multiplex PCR reads with MiXCR, giving one entry per CDR3 protein. The sample yields hundreds of thousands of distinct CDR3 sequences, around a quarter seen once. Sequencing was performed on blood. The receptors were sampled from a man aged 45 to 65 with Graves' hyperthyroidism.

The chain couples TRBV11-1 to TRBJ1-4; unclear D gene. V was pared by 4 bases and J by 5 bases, with 11 bases between. This CDR3 has 14 residues. CDR1 and CDR2 (germline): SGHAT, FQDESV (reference sequence). This CDR3 is CASSSRDGNEKLFF. In nucleotides, the CDR3 is TGTGCCAGCAGCTCCCGAGACGGGAATGAAAAACTGTTTTTT.

This clonotype was observed many times. This chain uses TRBV7-9 with TRBJ2-1; D uncertain. This CDR3 has 14 residues. V was trimmed by 8 bases and J by 0 bases, leaving 11 bases between them. Per germline, CDR1 SEHNR and CDR2 FQNEAQ (reference sequence). CDR3 in DNA: TGTGCCAGCTCGGGTCAAGCCTCCTACAATGAGCAGTTCTTC. Amino acids: CASSGQASYNEQFF. Complete variable domain (other parts from reference TRBV7-9 and TRBJ2-1): DTGVSQNPRHKITKRGQNVTFRCDPISEHNRLYWYRQTLGQGPEFLTYFQNEAQLEKSRLLSDRFSAERPKGSFSTLEIQRTEQGDSAMYLCASSGQASYNEQFFGPGTRLTVL.

This chain uses TRBV7-9 with TRBJ1-6, with TRBD1 identical over 9 bases. There are 13 residues in the CDR3. Germline V gene sequence: CDR1 SEHNR, CDR2 FQNEAQ (reference sequence). V was clipped by 4 bases and J by 13 bases; unmatched bases: 5. CDR3 DNA sequence: TGTGCCAGCAGCTCGGGGGACAGGGCTCCCCTCCACTTT. It translates to CASSSGDRAPLHF. Complete variable domain (other parts from reference TRBV7-9 and TRBJ1-6): DTGVSQNPRHKITKRGQNVTFRCDPISEHNRLYWYRQTLGQGPEFLTYFQNEAQLEKSRLLSDRFSAERPKGSFSTLEIQRTEQGDSAMYLCASSSGDRAPLHFGNGTRLTVT.

The V gene is TRBV5-1, the J gene TRBJ1-1; D uncertain. Germline lookup yields CDR1 SGHRS and CDR2 YFSETQ. The CDR3 runs to 17 residues. Trimming pared 3 bases from V and 0 bases from J, leaving 18 bases between. CDR3 amino acids: CASSYGISARMNTEAFF. The DNA for the CDR3 is TGCGCCAGCAGCTACGGGATTTCAGCCCGTATGAACACTGAAGCTTTCTTT.

The chain links TRBV27 to TRBJ2-2, with TRBD2 matching 14 bases. In germline, CDR1 is MNHEY, CDR2 SMNVEV (reference sequence). Trimming took 3 bases from V and 6 from J; bases not matched to a gene: 6. The CDR3 spans 17 residues. The CDR3 DNA is TGTGCCAGCAGTTTCCTCCCGGGACTAGCGGGAGCCGGGGAGCTGTTTTTT. It is translated as CASSFLPGLAGAGELFF.

This clonotype was counted between two and nine times. This chain joins TRBV20-1 and TRBJ1-2; the D gene is possibly TRBD1 (6 bases). CDR3 size: 14 residues. V lost 6 bases and J lost 2, with 16 bases in between. The germline V gene has CDR1 DFQATT and CDR2 SNEGSKA (reference sequence). This CDR3 reads CSAPWGASNYGYTF. In nucleotides, the CDR3 is TGCAGTGCCCCGTGGGGGGCGTCCAACTATGGCTACACCTTC.

This clonotype was counted at least ten times. V gene TRBV5-1 combines with J gene TRBJ1-1; D is unresolved. Per germline, CDR1 SGHRS and CDR2 YFSETQ. The CDR3 loop spans 13 amino acids. The V gene lost 0 bases and the J gene lost 3 bases, with 6 bases spanning the gap. CDR3 nucleotide sequence: TGCGCCAGCAGCTTGGAGGTCGACACTGAAGCTTTCTTT. Its protein is CASSLEVDTEAFF.

For this clonotype: The junction differs from germline at one of its ends, possibly a read error. The chain links TRBV7-9 to TRBJ2-7; maybe TRBD1 (5 bases). Germline CDR1 SEHNR, CDR2 FQNEAQ (reference sequence). This CDR3 has 16 amino acids. CDR3 in DNA: TGCGCCAGCAGCCAAGAGTACAGGTCCAGCTCCTACGAGCAGTACTTC. Protein product: CASSQEYRSSSYEQYF. The whole variable domain, remainder taken from reference TRBV7-9 and TRBJ2-7, is DTGVSQNPRHKITKRGQNVTFRCDPISEHNRLYWYRQTLGQGPEFLTYFQNEAQLEKSRLLSDRFSAERPKGSFSTLEIQRTEQGDSAMYLCASSQEYRSSSYEQYFGPGTRLTVT.

V usage is TRBV10-3 and J usage is TRBJ1-1; TRBD1 might be the D (5 bases). The CDR3 sequence is 15 residues long. Germline-derived CDR1 and CDR2 are ENHRY and SYGVKD. V shed 2 bases and J shed 3 bases, with 13 bases lying between them. The CDR3 protein is CAISELGHPDTEAFF. The CDR3 DNA sequence: TGTGCCATCAGTGAGCTAGGACACCCGGACACTGAAGCTTTCTTT.

The CDR3 sequence is CAWSPTDRVQPQHF. As DNA, the CDR3 is TGTGCCTGGAGCCCCACCGATCGAGTTCAGCCCCAGCATTTT. The chain joins TRBV30 to TRBJ1-5; no clear D gene. Germline lookup yields CDR1 GTSNPN and CDR2 SVGIG (reference sequence). The CDR3 length is 14 residues. Trimming took 3 bases from V and 6 from J, leaving 15 bases between them.

The J gene is TRBJ2-1, the V gene TRBV12-3 or TRBV12-4; 8 positions match TRBD2. The CDR3 spans 14 residues. With V trimmed by 10 bases and J by 7 bases, 12 bases remained unmatched. The CDR3: CATKERERGNEQFF. The CDR3 DNA follows: TGTGCCACCAAAGAGCGGGAGAGGGGGAATGAGCAGTTCTTC.

This clonotype appeared many times. This chain uses TRBV2 with TRBJ2-5; 7 nucleotides match TRBD2. The CDR3 is 13 residues long. Germline lookup yields CDR1 SNHLY and CDR2 FYNNEI. Trimming took 7 bases from V and 7 from J; bases not matched to a gene: 9. The CDR3 reads CASTPSKRGTQYF. DNA of the CDR3: TGTGCCAGCACCCCCTCCAAGCGGGGGACCCAGTACTTC. The full variable domain, rest sourced from reference TRBV2 and TRBJ2-5, is EPEVTQTPSHQVTQMGQEVILRCVPISNHLYFYWYRQILGQKVEFLVSFYNNEISEKSEIFDDQFSVERPDGSNFTLKIRSTKLEDSAMYFCASTPSKRGTQYFGPGTRLLVL.

This clonotype was picked up a small number of times. The chain carries TRBV15 and TRBJ2-1, with 11 bases lining up with TRBD2. V shed 0 bases and J 7 bases; nucleotides not matched to a gene: 5. The CDR3 is 16 residues long. In germline, CDR1 is LNHNV, CDR2 YYDKDF (reference sequence). The CDR3 sequence is CATSRELAGVGNEQFF. The CDR3 DNA reads as TGTGCCACCAGCAGAGAACTAGCGGGAGTCGGAAATGAGCAGTTCTTC. Using reference TRBV15 and TRBJ2-1 for the parts outside the CDR3, the full variable domain is DAMVIQNPRYQVTQFGKPVTLSCSQTLNHNVMYWYQQKSSQAPKLLFHYYDKDFNNEADTPDNFQSRRPNTSFCFLDIRSPGLGDTAMYLCATSRELAGVGNEQFFGPGTRLTVL.

The CDR3 coding sequence is TGTGCCAGCAGCTCTCCAAGACAGGGGACCAATGAGCAGTTCTTC. Translation gives CASSSPRQGTNEQFF. The rearrangement joins TRBV7-9 to TRBJ2-1; 8 bases match TRBD1. Trimming at V came to 4 bases and at J to 6 bases, leaving 8 bases not matched to a gene. This CDR3 is 15 amino acids long. CDR1 is SEHNR, CDR2 FQNEAQ, per germline (reference sequence).

The J gene is TRBJ2-3, the V gene TRBV20-1, with D maybe TRBD2 (6 bases). Deletions cut 1 base from V and 1 base from J, with 9 bases between. Germline CDR1 DFQATT, CDR2 SNEGSKA (reference sequence). The CDR3 extends over 14 amino acids. The CDR3 DNA follows: TGCAGTGCTAGAGTAGCTAGCGGCACAGATACGCAGTATTTT. Its translation is CSARVASGTDTQYF.

This clonotype was counted between two and nine times. This chain uses TRBV6-1 with TRBJ2-1; D is uncertain. The CDR3 loop spans 14 amino acids. The V and J ends lost 6 bases and 2 bases respectively, with 11 bases between them. The germline gives CDR1 MNHNS, CDR2 SASEGT. The CDR3 DNA follows: TGTGCCAGCAGGACATCGTACCCCTACAATGAGCAGTTCTTC. Its protein is CASRTSYPYNEQFF.

This clonotype has more than one count but fewer than ten. The chain joins TRBV12-3 or TRBV12-4 to TRBJ2-1; a weak D match, TRBD2 (5 bases). Trimming took 7 bases from V and 10 from J, leaving 11 bases between them. The CDR3 extends over 11 amino acids. CDR3: CASTSRGEQFF. CDR3 nucleotides: TGTGCCAGCACCTCCAGAGGGGAGCAGTTCTTC.

This clonotype occurred many times. V is TRBV7-6 and J is TRBJ2-3, with D possibly matching TRBD1 (5 bases). CDR1 and CDR2 from the germline V gene are SGHVS and FNYEAQ. The CDR3 totals 14 residues. Deletions cut 2 bases from V and 3 bases from J, with 9 bases between. CDR3 protein: CASSLSSGTDTQYF. DNA of the CDR3: TGTGCCAGCAGCTTAAGCTCAGGGACAGATACGCAGTATTTT.

This clonotype was observed at least ten times. The chain carries TRBV28 and TRBJ1-1; no firm D call. This CDR3 is 13 amino acids long. The germline CDR1 and CDR2 sequences are MDHEN and SYDVKM. V lost 3 bases and J lost 5, with 10 bases in between. As DNA, the CDR3 is TGTGCCAGCAGTTTTTCGGCGGGAACTGAAGCTTTCTTT. Translation gives CASSFSAGTEAFF.

The rearrangement uses TRBV20-1 and TRBJ2-7; 12 bases are a match to TRBD2. Germline loops: CDR1 DFQATT, CDR2 SNEGSKA (reference sequence). V lost 6 bases and J lost 0; bases outside the gene matches: 6. The CDR3 sequence is 15 residues long. CDR3 protein: CSAGLAGSSSYEQYF. The CDR3 DNA follows: TGCAGTGCCGGACTAGCGGGATCCAGCTCCTACGAGCAGTACTTC.

The sample holds a few counts of this clonotype. The chain employs TRBV3-1 and TRBJ1-2; 10 bases match TRBD1. CDR3 length: 14 residues. In germline, CDR1 is LGHDT, CDR2 YNNKEL (reference sequence). Germline trimming cut 3 bases from V and 7 bases from J; bases unmatched to any gene: 5. The CDR3 DNA reads TGTGCCAGCAGCCATGCTCGGACAGGGGGTGGCTACACCTTC. Protein sequence: CASSHARTGGGYTF. The entire variable domain, with the rest obtained from reference TRBV3-1 and TRBJ1-2, is as follows: DTAVSQTPKYLVTQMGNDKSIKCEQNLGHDTMYWYKQDSKKFLKIMFSYNNKELIINETVPNRFSPKSPDKAHLNLHINSLELGDSAVYFCASSHARTGGGYTFGSGTRLTVV.

This clonotype was found once. The rearrangement links TRBV11-2 to TRBJ2-7; 7 bases line up with TRBD1. The germline V gene encodes CDR1 SGHAT and CDR2 FQNNGV. CDR3 size: 15 residues. Trimming took 2 bases from V and 3 from J; bases not matched to a gene: 7. The CDR3 DNA follows: TGTGCCAGCAGCTTAACCCTAACAGGGGACTACGAGCAGTACTTC. Translation: CASSLTLTGDYEQYF.

This clonotype was found once. The CDR3 is CAWRPPGLAPYEQYF. The CDR3 nucleotides read TGTGCCTGGAGGCCCCCGGGACTAGCCCCCTACGAGCAGTACTTC. The V and J genes are TRBV30 and TRBJ2-7; 9 positions agree with TRBD2. There are 15 residues in the CDR3. Germline values: CDR1 GTSNPN, CDR2 SVGIG (reference sequence). V lost 3 bases and J lost 2; bases outside the gene matches: 8.

This clonotype was observed many times. The chain combines TRBV11-1 with TRBJ2-5, with 10 bases aligning to TRBD1. Germline loops: CDR1 SGHAT, CDR2 FQDESV (reference sequence). The CDR3 contains 15 residues. The trim removed 5 bases at V and 0 bases at J, leaving 3 bases unmatched. The CDR3 loop reads CASSAGQGYQETQYF. The CDR3 DNA reads TGTGCCAGCAGCGCGGGACAGGGGTACCAAGAGACCCAGTACTTC.

This clonotype was detected a few times. The J gene is TRBJ2-1, the V gene TRBV6-1, with D possibly matching TRBD2 (6 bases). Trimming removed 2 bases at V and 4 bases at J, with 15 bases between. This CDR3 spans 16 amino acids. CDR1 MNHNS and CDR2 SASEGT come from the germline V gene. The chain's CDR3 is CASSEILARSYNEQFF. The CDR3 coding sequence is TGTGCCAGCAGTGAAATCCTAGCGAGGAGTTACAATGAGCAGTTCTTC.

This clonotype was counted many times. The genes are TRBV7-9 and TRBJ2-7; D is perhaps TRBD2 (6 bases). Germline loops: CDR1 SEHNR, CDR2 FQNEAQ (reference sequence). The CDR3 is made up of 15 amino acids. Trimming left V 5 bases short and J 0 bases short, with 14 bases between. The DNA for the CDR3 is TGTGCCAGCAGCCCTAGCGCCCGGAGCTCCTACGAGCAGTACTTC. Translation gives CASSPSARSSYEQYF.